This record covers a single T cell receptor beta chain. The antigen is undetermined. The record originates from a study of T cell repertoires in cytomegalovirus infection. Looking at the study overall: Researchers turned to recently identified HLA-C-restricted CMV epitopes as well as well-studied HLA-B-restricted ones. An indication of both CMV infection and matching HLA type came from public TCR beta signatures. Notes on the study in general: HLA-C-restricted CMV-specific TCR beta clonotypes were dominant in the ex vivo response. Carriers of CMV plus the relevant HLA were identified by cumulative public TCR beta family frequency.

TCRdb called the reads again in MiXCR, with one record for every CDR3 protein. The sample holds approximately 770,000 distinct CDR3 sequences, around 29% seen once. Per the germline V gene, CDR1 is LGHNT and CDR2 is FRNRAP. The CDR3 has 16 amino acids. V gave up 3 bases and J gave up 3 bases, with 18 bases separating them. The TCR originated in a human donor in good health (CMV status not recorded). Some clones in this sample may be carry-over from other donors' samples. The V call is TRBV12-5, the J call TRBJ2-7, with D perhaps TRBD1 (5 bases). The sample here was cultured CD8+ T cells from PBMCs, taken from culture after CMV antigen stimulation. Written as DNA, the CDR3 is TGTGCTAGTGGTTTAGAAGGGGCTCTACCCCGCTACGAGCAGTACTTC. This gives the protein CASGLEGALPRYEQYF.